The clone carrying this T cell receptor (beta chain) was picked up a small number of times. These data are taken from a study of blood T cell repertoires in COVID-19. About the study: Material from acute and convalescent COVID-19 was sourced from the United States, Italy and Spain.

How the authors handled the data: How many nucleated cells were present was estimated from reference gene primer amplification. Clones were read by immunoSEQ multiplex PCR, and TCRdb kept only the in-frame ones, dropping some. That table furnishes V, J and clone size, whereas the DNA furnished D and trimming. Seen here are fewer than 200,000 clones, more than 85% observed once, and the top ten hold 20% to 25%. This CDR3 has 14 amino acids. CDR1 and CDR2 (germline): MDHEN, SYDVKM. V was clipped by 7 bases and J by 4 bases, with 13 bases between them. Ages ranged from roughly 18 to 100 years, with residence in about two dozen US areas.

This receptor was identified in a woman between 40 and 50 years old in a cohort exposed to, infected with or recovered from COVID-19 (not recorded which). Sequencing was carried out using PBMCs or T cells enriched from blood (not recorded which). This chain uses TRBV28 with TRBJ2-2, with D maybe TRBD1 (6 bases). As DNA, the CDR3 is TGTGCCAGCACTAAACAGGGTAGCACCGGGGAGCTGTTTTTT. This encodes CASTKQGSTGELFF.